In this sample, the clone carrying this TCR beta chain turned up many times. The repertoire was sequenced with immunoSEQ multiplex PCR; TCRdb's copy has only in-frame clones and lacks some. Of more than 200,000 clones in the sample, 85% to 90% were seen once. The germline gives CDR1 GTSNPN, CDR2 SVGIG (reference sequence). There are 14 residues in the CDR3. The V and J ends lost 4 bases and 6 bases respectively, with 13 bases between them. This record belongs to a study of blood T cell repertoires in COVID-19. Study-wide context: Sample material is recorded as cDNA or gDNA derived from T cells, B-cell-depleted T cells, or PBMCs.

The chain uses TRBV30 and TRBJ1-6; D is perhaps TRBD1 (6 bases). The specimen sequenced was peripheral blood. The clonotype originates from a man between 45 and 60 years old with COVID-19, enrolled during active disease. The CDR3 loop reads CAWNRGGTNSPLHF. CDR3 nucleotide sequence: TGTGCCTGGAATAGGGGGGGGACTAATTCACCCCTCCACTTT.